This TCR beta chain was identified in a study of T cells in pancreatic ductal adenocarcinoma. The study's findings and limits: Unique clonotypes were about 8.2-fold more numerous in blood than in tumor.

Comment on this clone: Its matching antigen is unknown.

Trimming took 3 bases from V and 8 from J, leaving 22 bases between them. This CDR3 is built from 16 residues. The germline V gene encodes CDR1 SNHLY and CDR2 FYNNEI. Libraries were prepared by immunoSEQ multiplex PCR; TCRdb keeps only in-frame clonotypes and omits some of them. The sample lists 7,500 to 9,500 clones, roughly 86% occurring once. No neoadjuvant therapy was given to the selected pancreatic ductal adenocarcinoma patients before their surgery. The receptor's source is a human donor with pancreatic ductal adenocarcinoma. The V call is TRBV2, the J call TRBJ1-2, with D perhaps TRBD1 (6 bases). The specimen was PBMCs. CDR3 loop: CASSEERGGGSLGYTF. The CDR3 nucleotides read TGTGCCAGCAGTGAGGAGAGGGGGGGTGGAAGCTTGGGCTACACCTTC.